This TCR beta chain came from a study of T cell changes during pregnancy in multiple sclerosis. Sequenced by immunoSEQ multiplex PCR; TCRdb stores in-frame clones only, minus some. The sample consists of 90,000 or so clones, nearly 95% of them appearing once. Looked up from germline, CDR1 is SGHAT and CDR2 is FQNNGV. The CDR3 contains 16 residues. The V gene end was trimmed by 3 bases and the J gene end by 4 bases; junction bases not matched to a gene: 10. This TCR was sampled from a female donor in good health, enrolled as a control in a pregnancy study. The sample consisted of peripheral blood, taken after pregnancy. The gene calls are TRBV11-2 and TRBJ1-1; 8 nucleotides line up with TRBD1. CDR3 loop: CASSFEVGQGSTEAFF. CDR3 bases: TGTGCCAGCAGCTTCGAGGTTGGACAGGGATCCACTGAAGCTTTCTTT.